The clone carrying this T cell receptor beta chain was recorded at least ten times. The sample belongs to a study of T cells in Graves' hyperthyroidism and ophthalmopathy. A lack of ophthalmopathy progression within 18 months defined stable Graves' hyperthyroidism. The CDR3 covers 15 residues. The ends lost 6 bases at V and 5 bases at J; junction bases unmatched: 13. Germline loops: CDR1 ENHRY, CDR2 SYGVKD. Amplified regions were TCR beta CDR3 sequences from RNA transcripts. An initial round of RT-PCR targeting the TCR CDR3 relied on the HTBI primer set. MiXCR was run by TCRdb on the multiplex PCR reads, yielding one entry per CDR3 protein. This repertoire shows around 580,000 distinct CDR3 sequences, roughly 46% found once; its top ten account for roughly 7.7%.

The origin of this receptor is a woman under 30 with Graves' hyperthyroidism. This rearrangement joins TRBV10-3 to TRBJ2-7; 7 bases fit TRBD2. The sequenced sample consisted of peripheral blood or thyroid tissue (not recorded which). The CDR3 sequence: CAISEIGGGKDEQYF. Here the CDR3 DNA reads TGTGCCATCAGCGAGATTGGGGGAGGGAAGGACGAGCAGTACTTC.